The clone carrying this T cell receptor (beta chain) was detected only a few times. The target antigen is unknown. This sample stems from a study of beta chain features in type 1 diabetes. Markers CD45RO/CCR7/CD25/CD127/CD95/CD27 served to sort CD4+ naive, central memory, regulatory and stem cell-like memory cells. Regarding the study as a whole: Patients with type 1 diabetes carried fewer insertions and had more deletions at their VDJ junctions. Shorter TCRB CDR3s, moderately but significantly so, were found in Type 1 diabetes patients in all four CD4+ subsets. Among patients, naive, central memory and Treg TCRB repertoires appeared more similar than among healthy donors.

CDR1 and CDR2 (germline): SNHLY, FYNNEI. The CDR3 sequence is 15 residues long. The trim removed 2 bases at V and 6 bases at J, leaving 8 bases unmatched. Reverse transcribing all isolated RNA meant expressed TCRB transcripts were sequenced. The protocol was immunoSEQ multiplex PCR, while the TCRdb copy is restricted to in-frame clones and leaves out a portion. Of some 330,000 clones in the sample, 10% to 15% were seen once. The chain combines TRBV2 with TRBJ1-2, with 8 bases fitting TRBD1. The sequence was obtained from a woman aged 18 to 35 with type 1 diabetes. Sequenced: naive CD4+ T cells from blood. CDR3 region: CASSETRTGRDGYTF. The CDR3 DNA follows: TGTGCCAGCAGTGAAACCCGGACAGGGAGGGATGGCTACACCTTC.